This TCR beta chain was documented in a study of shared clonotypes between healthy human individuals. The CDR3 is 11 amino acids. V was cut by 2 bases and J by 8 bases, with 6 bases left in between. CDR1 MDHEN and CDR2 SYDVKM come from the germline V gene. Running of the assay took place at deep level. What was sequenced on ten immunoSEQ deep assay plates was unsorted PBMC DNA. Using immunoSEQ multiplex PCR, the repertoire was profiled, and TCRdb retains in-frame clones only, with some absent. The sample has around 500,000 clones; about three quarters are singletons. Details on this clone: Other nucleotide sequences from this sample produce the same CDR3.

V and J are TRBV28 and TRBJ1-2; D remains unclear. This receptor was taken from a woman in her 40s in good health. Some clones in this sample may be carry-over from other donors' samples. The sample comprised PBMCs. The CDR3 sequence is CASSLIGGYTF. In DNA form, the CDR3 reads TGTGCCAGCAGTTTAATAGGGGGCTACACCTTC.